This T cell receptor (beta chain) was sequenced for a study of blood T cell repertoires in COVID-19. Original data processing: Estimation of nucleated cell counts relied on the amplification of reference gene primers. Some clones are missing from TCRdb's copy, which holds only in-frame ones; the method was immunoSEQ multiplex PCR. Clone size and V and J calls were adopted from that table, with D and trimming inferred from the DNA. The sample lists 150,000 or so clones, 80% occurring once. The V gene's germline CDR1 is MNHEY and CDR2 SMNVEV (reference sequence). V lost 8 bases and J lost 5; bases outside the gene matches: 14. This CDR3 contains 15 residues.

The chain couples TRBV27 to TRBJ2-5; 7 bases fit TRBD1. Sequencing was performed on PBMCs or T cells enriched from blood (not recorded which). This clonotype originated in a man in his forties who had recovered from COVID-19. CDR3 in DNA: TGTGCCAGCTCCTTTTCGAGAAGGGGGCTTGAGACCCAGTACTTC. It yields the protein CASSFSRRGLETQYF.